This T cell receptor beta chain is from a study of blood T cell repertoires in COVID-19. Some clones are missing from TCRdb's copy, which holds only in-frame ones; the method was immunoSEQ multiplex PCR. Here the sample spans 40,000 to 55,000 clones, approximately 84% being singletons. Trimming removed 7 bases from V and 0 bases from J, with 11 bases in between. Per the germline V gene, CDR1 is ENHRY and CDR2 is SYGVKD. This CDR3 contains 14 residues. The TCR sequence derives from a man aged 45-60 years with acute or convalescent COVID-19. This chain uses TRBV10-3 with TRBJ2-3; perhaps TRBD2 as D (5 bases). Input material: peripheral blood. This CDR3 reads CAIKGLASTDTQYF. CDR3 bases: TGTGCCATCAAAGGGCTAGCAAGCACAGATACGCAGTATTTT.